This TCR beta chain was observed in a study of response to subunit inactivated influenza vaccine. In germline, CDR1 is ENHRY, CDR2 SYGVKD. Deletions cut 6 bases from V and 7 bases from J, with 19 bases between. The CDR3 covers 15 residues. This clonotype was observed a handful of times. Its specificity is unknown. Findings and limits, study-wide: There was a suggestion from the authors that each seasonal influenza vaccination recruits few new T cells.

TCRdb re-analysed the RT-PCR reads in MiXCR, keeping a single row per CDR3 protein. This sample has under 750,000 distinct CDR3 sequences, with 10% to 15% found just once. The specimen was PBMCs from blood, collected on the day of vaccination. This receptor was obtained from a man aged 45 to 65 who received an inactivated influenza vaccine. The chain employs TRBV10-3 and TRBJ2-1, with D possibly being TRBD1 (6 bases). CDR3 loop: CAISSPRWGPNEQFF. The CDR3 nucleotides are TGTGCCATCAGCTCTCCCCGGTGGGGGCCGAATGAGCAGTTCTTC.